This T cell receptor (beta chain) was recovered during a study of cytomegalovirus exposure and HLA in healthy donors. On the study more broadly: A previous analysis identified around 120 million unique TCR beta sequences derived from 180 million or so T cells. Findings and caveats of the study: The sole available immune exposure information was CMV serostatus. Donors belonging to an Asian-associated ancestry cluster reportedly showed fewer N-insertions in productive TCRs than the approximately 670-donor mean, according to what a later analysis found.

Primers included in the PCR were 60 Vbeta and 13 Jbeta primers. Data came from immunoSEQ multiplex PCR; TCRdb stores just in-frame clones and leaves some out. The top ten hold approximately 3% of the sample, which has over 150,000 clones, over 65% seen once. This CDR3 has 13 residues. CDR1 is GTSNPN, CDR2 SVGIG, per germline (reference sequence). As for this clone: Its target is unknown.

The TCR sequence derives from a woman in her thirties in good health and CMV-seronegative. This chain links TRBV30 with TRBJ1-4, with 9 bases that match TRBD1. The specimen was PBMCs. CDR3 sequence reads: CAGWRQGGEKLFF. CDR3 sequence (DNA): TGTGCTGGATGGCGACAGGGGGGAGAAAAACTGTTTTTT.